This is a list of T cell receptor beta chains from one sample in a study of shared clonotypes between healthy human individuals. The protocol was immunoSEQ multiplex PCR, while the TCRdb copy is restricted to in-frame clones and leaves out a portion. The data show about 690,000 clones, 90% seen once. The specimen was memory CD8+ T cells from PBMCs. The receptors were gathered from a man aged 18 to 30 in good health. Some clones in this sample may be carry-over from other donors' samples. Both conserved end residues are part of each CDR3. D genes are given only for firm matches. Where a row states a size, it is once, few, many or the class of an expanded clone; other rows omit it.

D,J,V,size,DNA,CDR3
TRBD1,TRBJ2-3,TRBV28,-,TGTGCCAGCAGTCTCGAACAGGGGGCGATTACCCCAGATACGCAGTATTTT,CASSLEQGAITPDTQYF
-,TRBJ2-5,TRBV13,-,TGTGCCAGCAACACGAACGCAGGGGGGCCTCAAGGGACCCAGTACTTC,CASNTNAGGPQGTQYF
-,TRBJ2-5,TRBV10-3,once,TGTGCCATCGAGGGCCCGCCGACAGGCCAAGAGACCCAGTACTTC,CAIEGPPTGQETQYF
TRBD2,TRBJ2-1,TRBV7-6,-,TGTGCCAGCAGCCAAGGACTAGCGGGATTCCATGAGCAGTTCTTC,CASSQGLAGFHEQFF
TRBD1,TRBJ2-1,TRBV6-1,-,TGTGCCAGCAGTGAAGGCCCAGGGGGCGCCCACAATGAGCAGTTCTTC,CASSEGPGGAHNEQFF
-,TRBJ2-1,TRBV5-1,-,TGCGCCAGCAGCTTGGCTGGGGTTAGCTCCTACAATGAGCAGTTCTTC,CASSLAGVSSYNEQFF
-,TRBJ1-4,TRBV19,-,TGTGCCAGTAGTTTGCAAGGGATCCGTGGTGAAAAACTGTTTTTT,CASSLQGIRGEKLFF
-,TRBJ2-7,TRBV28,-,TGTGCCAGCAGTTCGCCGGGAGCATACGAGCAGTACTTC,CASSSPGAYEQYF
-,TRBJ1-2,TRBV29-1,-,TGCAGCGTCGACGGGGGCAGGGACCTGGTGGAAGGCTACACCTTC,CSVDGGRDLVEGYTF
-,TRBJ1-2,TRBV5-4,-,TGTGCCAGCAGCTCAGGGACCATCTCATATGGCTACACCTTC,CASSSGTISYGYTF
-,TRBJ2-7,TRBV28,-,TGTGCCAGCAGTGGGAGGACAGGCCTGCACGAGCAGTACTTC,CASSGRTGLHEQYF
-,TRBJ1-5,TRBV11-2,-,TGTGCCAGCAGCTTAGGTGGTCAGCCCCAGCATTTT,CASSLGGQPQHF
-,TRBJ1-5,TRBV2,-,TGTGCCAGCAGTGGAGACAGCTATAGCAATCAGCCCCAGCATTTT,CASSGDSYSNQPQHF
-,TRBJ2-3,TRBV7-2,-,TGTGCCAGCGAACTTGGGGCAGATACAGATACGCAGTATTTT,CASELGADTDTQYF
TRBD2,TRBJ2-3,TRBV28,-,TGTGCCAGCAGTCCCCTAGCGGGAGTCGTCACAGATACGCAGTATTTT,CASSPLAGVVTDTQYF
-,TRBJ2-7,TRBV28,-,TGTGCCAGCAGTTGGGGTCGGGACGAGCAGTACTTC,CASSWGRDEQYF
TRBD2,TRBJ2-4,TRBV28,-,TGTGCCAGCAGTCTCCCACTAAGGGAGTCGGGGGGGGCCAAAAACATTCAGTACTTC,CASSLPLRESGGAKNIQYF
TRBD1,TRBJ2-5,TRBV19,once,TGTGCCAGTAGTATAGGGACAGGGGGCAGGGGAGAGACCCAGTACTTC,CASSIGTGGRGETQYF
-,TRBJ1-3,TRBV28,-,TGTGCCAGCAACGGGGTTGATTACACCATATATTTT,CASNGVDYTIYF
-,TRBJ2-3,TRBV27,-,TGTGCCAGCAGCTCCGCGGGGGCGCGGGGCACAGATACGCAGTATTTT,CASSSAGARGTDTQYF
-,TRBJ2-7,TRBV6-1,once,TGTGCCAGCAGTAGGTCGGTGATCTACGAGCAGTACTTC,CASSRSVIYEQYF
-,TRBJ2-1,TRBV27,-,TGTGCCAGCACCCTTCACTACTCCTACAATGAGCAGTTCTTC,CASTLHYSYNEQFF
-,TRBJ1-2,TRBV29-1,-,TGCAGCGGCAGGACAGTCTATGGCTACACCTTC,CSGRTVYGYTF
-,TRBJ1-1,TRBV13,-,TGTGCCAGCAGTACTCGACAGCGCAAGAGGGGTGAAGCTTTCTTT,CASSTRQRKRGEAFF
-,TRBJ1-5,TRBV27,-,TGTGCCAGCAGTCCTATATCCCCCATGGGCAATCAGCCCCAGCATTTT,CASSPISPMGNQPQHF
-,TRBJ2-1,TRBV7-8,-,TGTGCCAGCAGCTTGAGGGGGGAGTCCTACAATGAGCAGTTCTTC,CASSLRGESYNEQFF
-,TRBJ2-7,TRBV15,-,TGTGCCACCTCGAGAGGGAGCGGCGAGCAGTACTTC,CATSRGSGEQYF
TRBD2,TRBJ2-1,TRBV19,-,TGTGCCAGTAGTGATAGCGGGAACCCGGGTAATGAGCAGTTCTTC,CASSDSGNPGNEQFF
-,TRBJ2-1,TRBV7-9,-,TGTGCCGGGGTGGGGACGGAGTCCTACAATGAGCAGTTCTTC,CAGVGTESYNEQFF
-,TRBJ1-2,TRBV6-1,-,TGTGCCAGCATAGGGTGGTGGTATGGCTACACCTTC,CASIGWWYGYTF
-,TRBJ2-2,TRBV9,-,TGTGCCAGCAGCGTATTCGACACCGGGGAGCTGTTTTTT,CASSVFDTGELFF